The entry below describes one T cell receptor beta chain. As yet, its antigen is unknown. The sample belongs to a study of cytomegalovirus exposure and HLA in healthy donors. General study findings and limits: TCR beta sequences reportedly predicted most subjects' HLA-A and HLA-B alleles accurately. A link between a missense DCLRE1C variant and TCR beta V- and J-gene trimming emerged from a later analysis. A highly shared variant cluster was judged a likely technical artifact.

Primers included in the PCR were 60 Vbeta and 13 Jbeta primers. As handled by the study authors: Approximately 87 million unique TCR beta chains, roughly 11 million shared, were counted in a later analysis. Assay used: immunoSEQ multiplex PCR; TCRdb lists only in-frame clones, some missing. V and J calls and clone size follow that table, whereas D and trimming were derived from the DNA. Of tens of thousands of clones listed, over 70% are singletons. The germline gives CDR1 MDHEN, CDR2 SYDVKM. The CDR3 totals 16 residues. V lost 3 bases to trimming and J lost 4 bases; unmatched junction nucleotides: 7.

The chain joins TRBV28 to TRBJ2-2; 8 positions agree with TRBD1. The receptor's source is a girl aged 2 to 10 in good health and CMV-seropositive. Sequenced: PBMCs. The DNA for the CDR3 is TGTGCCAGCAGTTTCCGGACAGGGCATAGCACCGGGGAGCTGTTTTTT. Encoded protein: CASSFRTGHSTGELFF.